The source of this T cell receptor beta chain is a study of shared clonotypes between healthy human individuals. Study overall: CD8 memory received one plate per donor, CD8 naive two, CD4 memory three and CD4 naive three. Study-wide results and limits: An effect of sequencing depth on clonotype sharing among donors was expected. Shared clonotypes: about 5.3% naive CD4, around 3.5% naive CD8, about 2.5% memory CD4, approximately 0.41% memory CD8.

This clone was found once. Its antigen is unidentified. Sequencing was performed with immunoSEQ multiplex PCR; in TCRdb, only in-frame clones are kept and a portion is missing. The sample contains some 1 million clones, about 75% of which appear only once. Germline V gene lookup returns CDR1 SGHTA and CDR2 FQGNSA. V dropped 6 bases and J dropped 2 bases, with 11 bases sitting between them. The CDR3 totals 13 residues. The sequence was obtained from a young man in good health. The specimen sequenced was memory CD4+ T cells sorted from blood. Subset defined: CD45RA-negative fraction. The chain has TRBV7-2 and TRBJ2-7; D possibly corresponds to TRBD1 (5 bases). CDR3 in amino acids: CASRGTGAYEQYF. The CDR3 DNA follows: TGTGCCAGCAGAGGTACAGGAGCCTACGAGCAGTACTTC. The complete variable domain, with remaining parts taken from reference TRBV7-2 and TRBJ2-7, reads GAGVSQSPSNKVTEKGKDVELRCDPISGHTALYWYRQSLGQGLEFLIYFQGNSAPDKSGLPSDRFSAERTGGSVSTLTIQRTQQEDSAVYLCASRGTGAYEQYFGPGTRLTVT.